The 15 T cell receptor beta chains presented below share a single source sample, sequenced in a study of pediatric ulcerative colitis. Assay used: immunoSEQ multiplex PCR; TCRdb lists only in-frame clones, some missing. The sample records 30,000 or so clones, roughly 82% being singletons. Material: blood. The source of these receptors is a boy under 18 with severe ulcerative colitis.

V gene TRBV15 combines with J gene TRBJ2-1, with TRBD1 matching 8 bases. The CDR3 is 14 residues long. J lost 0 bases, V lost 8 bases, and 3 bases had no gene match. CDR1 and CDR2 from the germline V gene are LNHNV and YYDKDF (reference sequence). The CDR3 here is CATGDRSSYNEQFF. As DNA, the CDR3 is TGTGCCACCGGGGACAGGAGCTCCTACAATGAGCAGTTCTTC.

The rearrangement links TRBV18 to TRBJ2-1; 8 nucleotides match TRBD1. V shed 3 bases, J shed 4 bases, and the junction held 5 bases outside the gene matches. CDR1 KGHSH and CDR2 LQKENI come from the germline V gene. This CDR3 comprises 15 residues. This CDR3 reads CASSPRQGSYNEQFF. CDR3 DNA: TGTGCCAGCTCACCGAGACAGGGGTCATACAATGAGCAGTTCTTC. The full variable domain, with the rest looked up from reference TRBV18 and TRBJ2-1, is NAGVMQNPRHLVRRRGQEARLRCSPMKGHSHVYWYRQLPEEGLKFMVYLQKENIIDESGMPKERFSAEFPKEGPSILRIQQVVRGDSAAYFCASSPRQGSYNEQFFGPGTRLTVL.

This clone has just one count. The chain carries TRBV6-8 and TRBJ2-5; D unresolved. Germline CDR1 MNHGY, CDR2 SAAAGT. With 2 bases removed from V and 2 bases from J, the gap between germline ends came to 15 bases. The CDR3 loop spans 16 amino acids. For the CDR3, the DNA is TGTGCCAGCAGTTACCCACCCCGGTACCAGCAAGAGACCCAGTACTTC. Translated: CASSYPPRYQQETQYF.

The rearrangement joins TRBV19 to TRBJ2-1; 10 nucleotides match TRBD2. In germline, CDR1 is LNHDA, CDR2 SQIVND (reference sequence). Germline trimming cut 7 bases from V and 5 bases from J; bases unmatched to any gene: 11. This CDR3 is built from 16 residues. DNA of the CDR3: TGTGCCAGTATGCCCCGAATAGCGGGGGGTAACAATGAGCAGTTCTTC. Translating gives CASMPRIAGGNNEQFF.

The chain carries TRBV5-1 and TRBJ2-1; 9 nucleotides line up with TRBD1. CDR3 length: 14 residues. Germline V CDR1 and CDR2: SGHRS, YFSETQ. The J segment lost 6 bases and the V segment lost 4 bases, leaving 5 bases of the junction unmatched. CDR3 bases: TGCGCCAGCAGCCTGACAGGGGGTAGCAATGAGCAGTTCTTC. The encoded protein is CASSLTGGSNEQFF.

This clone was seen a handful of times. This sequence joins TRBV7-9 and TRBJ2-1; 11 bases agree with TRBD2. With V trimmed by 10 bases and J by 5 bases, 4 bases remained unmatched. CDR1 is SEHNR, CDR2 FQNEAQ, per germline (reference sequence). The CDR3 consists of 13 residues. The CDR3 here is CATLTSGNNEQFF. CDR3 in DNA: TGTGCCACCCTGACTAGCGGGAACAATGAGCAGTTCTTC.

CDR3 DNA sequence: TGTGCCAGCAGTTTTGGAGACAGCTCCTACAATGAGCAGTTCTTC. Translation gives CASSFGDSSYNEQFF. The chain combines TRBV28 with TRBJ2-1, with D possibly matching TRBD1 (5 bases). The ends were cut back, 3 bases at V and 0 bases at J, with 9 bases in the middle. CDR3 length: 15 residues. Germline-derived CDR1 and CDR2 are MDHEN and SYDVKM.

The chain joins TRBV10-3 to TRBJ1-5; 8 bases fit TRBD1. CDR1 is ENHRY and CDR2 is SYGVKD in the germline V gene. The CDR3 has 16 amino acids. J lost 0 bases, V lost 7 bases, and 8 bases had no gene match. CDR3 protein: CAITGTGADSNQPQHF. CDR3 coding DNA: TGTGCCATCACAGGGACAGGCGCCGATAGCAATCAGCCCCAGCATTTT.

V usage is TRBV2 and J usage is TRBJ2-5, with 9 nucleotides matching TRBD1. The CDR3 contains 15 residues. Trimming took 6 bases from V and 5 from J; bases not matched to a gene: 10. Germline V lookup: CDR1 SNHLY, CDR2 FYNNEI. In nucleotides, the CDR3 is TGTGCCAGCAGCCTTAACAGGGGGCAAGTGGAGACCCAGTACTTC. The encoded protein is CASSLNRGQVETQYF.

This rearrangement joins TRBV28 to TRBJ1-2, with a tentative D call TRBD1 (5 bases). Trimming cost V 3 bases and J 5 bases, with 13 bases left between them. Germline CDR1 MDHEN, CDR2 SYDVKM. The CDR3 has 14 residues. CDR3 DNA: TGTGCCAGCAGTTTTGTTGCAGGGAGTTATGGCTACACCTTC. Protein: CASSFVAGSYGYTF.

V is TRBV7-2 and J is TRBJ2-5; D possibly matches TRBD1 or TRBD2 (6 bases each). Trimming took 4 bases from V and 7 from J, leaving 19 bases between them. The CDR3 runs to 15 residues. Germline CDR1 and CDR2: SGHTA and FQGNSA. CDR3 in amino acids: CASSWDGGPPGTQYF. In nucleotides, the CDR3 is TGTGCCAGCAGCTGGGACGGGGGCCCTCCCGGGACCCAGTACTTC.

This chain joins TRBV5-8 and TRBJ1-6; TRBD1 matches 9 bases. After removal of 1 base from V and 7 bases from J, the junction contained 3 bases not matched to a gene. Germline CDR1 SGHTS, CDR2 YDEGEE. The CDR3 length is 15 residues. This chain's CDR3 is CASSLWGTGNSPLHF. For the CDR3, the DNA is TGTGCCAGCAGCTTGTGGGGGACAGGGAATTCACCCCTCCACTTT.

This clone was seen a single time. The CDR3 DNA reads as TGCAGCGTGGGGACAGGGGGCAATGGTGGCTACACCTTC. Its protein is CSVGTGGNGGYTF. The chain links TRBV29-1 to TRBJ1-2; 12 positions match TRBD1. This CDR3 is built from 13 residues. CDR1 and CDR2 from the germline V gene are SQVTM and ANQGSEA. J gave up 7 bases and V 6 bases, and 6 bases lay outside the gene matches.

This clone was seen only once. The chain couples TRBV2 to TRBJ2-3, with 8 bases that match TRBD1. Trimming at V came to 8 bases and at J to 5 bases, leaving 12 bases not matched to a gene. Germline values: CDR1 SNHLY, CDR2 FYNNEI. This CDR3 region has 15 residues. CDR3 coding DNA: TGTGCCAGCGCAGAGGGGACAGGTAATGAAGATACGCAGTATTTT. Its translation: CASAEGTGNEDTQYF.

The chain employs TRBV5-8 and TRBJ2-7; 8 bases align to TRBD1. Per germline, CDR1 SGHTS and CDR2 YDEGEE. The CDR3 spans 17 residues. Unmatched junction bases numbered 16, after V lost 4 bases and J lost 4 bases. The chain's CDR3 is CASSTEHRQGPRYEQYF. In DNA, the CDR3 is TGTGCCAGCAGCACTGAACATCGACAGGGGCCCCGGTACGAGCAGTACTTC. Using reference TRBV5-8 and TRBJ2-7 for the parts outside the CDR3, the full variable domain is EAGVTQSPTHLIKTRGQQATLRCSPISGHTSVYWYQQALGLGLQFLLWYDEGEERNRGNFPPRFSGRQFPNYSSELNVNALELEDSALYLCASSTEHRQGPRYEQYFGPGTRLTVT.